The present T cell receptor (beta chain) was sequenced within a study of control samples from healthy donors and cancer patients. Produced via immunoSEQ multiplex PCR; TCRdb's table is partial and in-frame only. The sample shows roughly 150,000 clones, 88% of them seen only once. The CDR3 runs to 15 residues. Germline assignment: CDR1 LGHDT and CDR2 YNNKEL (reference sequence). V was clipped by 1 base and J by 8 bases, with 15 bases between them. Sequences were obtained from blood. The receptor's source is a man aged 18 to 29 in good health. The rearrangement uses TRBV3-1 (or the pseudogene TRBV3-2) and TRBJ1-3; D ambiguous. CDR3 sequence reads: CASSQGWYRGHTIYF. The CDR3 DNA sequence: TGTGCCAGCAGCCAAGGATGGTATCGGGGTCACACCATATATTTT.